This is a list of T cell receptor beta chains from one sample in a study of Graves' ophthalmopathy and Graves' hyperthyroidism. One entry per CDR3 protein results from TCRdb running MiXCR on the multiplex PCR reads. The sample has about 550,000 distinct CDR3 sequences; under 40% are singletons. Material: peripheral blood or thyroid tissue (not recorded which). All receptors derive from an adult man with Graves' hyperthyroidism. The CDR3 runs from the conserved cysteine through the conserved F or W. D genes are given only for firm matches. Clone sizes are given selectively: once, few, many, or a class where the clone is expanded.

d_call j_call clone_size v_call cdr3_nt cdr3_aa
TRBD1 TRBJ1-1 - TRBV7-9 TGTGCCAGCAGCATAGCGGGACAGGTTTTGAACACTGAAGCTTTCTTT CASSIAGQVLNTEAFF
- TRBJ2-7 many TRBV19 TGTGCCAGTAGTCCTGGGGGCCGTAAGCAGTACTTC CASSPGGRKQYF
- TRBJ1-2 few TRBV18 TGTGCCAGCTCACGGGAAACGGGAGGGGCAGATGGCTACACCTTC CASSRETGGADGYTF
- TRBJ1-5 many TRBV12-3/TRBV12-4 TGTGCCAGCAGTTTATCAGGGGATGCCAATCAGCCCCAGCATTTT CASSLSGDANQPQHF
- TRBJ1-4 - TRBV27 TGTGCCAGCAGTTTGAGGAGTGGGATGATAAAACTGTTTTTT CASSLRSGMIKLFF
- TRBJ1-2 - TRBV10-3 TGTGCCAGCGTACAACCGGGCAGTGCTTATGGCTACACCTTC CASVQPGSAYGYTF
- TRBJ2-7 many TRBV12-3/TRBV12-4 TGTGCCAGCAGGGAGGCGCTTACCTACGAGCAGTACTTC CASREALTYEQYF
- TRBJ2-3 - TRBV7-9 TGTGCCAGCAGCGGAGGGGCAGACACGCAGTATTTT CASSGGADTQYF
- TRBJ1-1 - TRBV20-1 TGCAGTGCTAGAAATACTGAAGCTTTCTTT CSARNTEAFF
- TRBJ2-2 many TRBV24-1 TGTGCCACCAGTGATTTGTCCCCCAGGTTCCCCACCGGGGAGCTGTTTTTT CATSDLSPRFPTGELFF
TRBD1 TRBJ2-7 - TRBV7-9 TGTGCCAGCAGCCAATCCCGGACAGGAGCCTCCTACGAGCAGTACTTC CASSQSRTGASYEQYF
- TRBJ1-5 once TRBV6-1 TGTGCCAGCCGGGTTGAGGGGCGATCGGTTCCCCAGCATTTT CASRVEGRSVPQHF
TRBD1 TRBJ1-2 many TRBV9 TGTGCCAGCAGCCCTACTACGACAGGGGGCATCTATGGCTACACCTTC CASSPTTTGGIYGYTF
TRBD1 TRBJ1-2 - TRBV12-3/TRBV12-4 TGTGCCAGCAGGGGGGTCGGACTCACCGGGACAGGCGTGGGTGGCTACACCTTC CASRGVGLTGTGVGGYTF
- TRBJ1-1 many TRBV29-1 TGCAGCGTTGCCTCCACTGAAGCTTTCTTT CSVASTEAFF
TRBD1 TRBJ1-4 many TRBV12-5 TGTGCTAGTGGTCTCGCCGGGACAGGGGTGGGAAAACTGTTTTTT CASGLAGTGVGKLFF
- TRBJ2-7 few TRBV3-1 TGTGCCAGCAGCCTCACAGGAGATCAAACCTACGAGCAGTACTTC CASSLTGDQTYEQYF
- TRBJ1-2 few TRBV28 TGTGCCAGCAGTTTCCAAACCGGGACCTATGATGGCTACACCTTC CASSFQTGTYDGYTF
TRBD2 TRBJ2-2 - TRBV9 TGTGCCAGCAGGTCGACTAGCGGCTCGAACACCGGGGAGCTGTTTTTT CASRSTSGSNTGELFF
- TRBJ1-4 few TRBV5-5 TGTGCCAGCAGCCAAGACGGGACCCCGTCAGGATTCGAAAAACTGTTTTTT CASSQDGTPSGFEKLFF
TRBD2 TRBJ2-2 few TRBV5-8 TGTGCCAGCAGCTTGGCCGGACTAGCAGCGAACACCGGGGAGCTGTTTTTT CASSLAGLAANTGELFF
TRBD1 TRBJ2-2 many TRBV19 TGTGCCAGTAGGAAACAGGGGTTTGATGACGGGGAGCTGTTTTTT CASRKQGFDDGELFF
- TRBJ2-7 many TRBV2 TGTGCCAGCCTAAGCTACGAGCAGTACTTC CASLSYEQYF
TRBD1 TRBJ1-2 many TRBV12-3/TRBV12-4 TGTGCCAGCAGTGCTACAGGGGTGCGGGGCTACACCTTC CASSATGVRGYTF
TRBD1 TRBJ1-6 - TRBV10-2 TGCGCCAGCAGTAATACAGGGGGGAATTCACCCCTCCACTTT CASSNTGGNSPLHF
TRBD1 TRBJ1-5 - TRBV2 TGTGCCAGCCGCTCAGGGGGCGCATCTCAGCCCCAGCATTTT CASRSGGASQPQHF
- TRBJ1-5 - TRBV3-1 TGTGCCAGCAGCTCGGGGCAGGGCGCTGTTCAGCCCCAGCATTTT CASSSGQGAVQPQHF
- TRBJ1-2 once TRBV12-3/TRBV12-4 TGTGCCAGCGCTATAGGGGCCGGGGGCTACACCTTC CASAIGAGGYTF
TRBD1 TRBJ1-4 - TRBV19 TGTGCCAGTAGTTCCGGACAGGGGGGTTACGGTGAAAAACTGTTTTTT CASSSGQGGYGEKLFF
- TRBJ1-4 - TRBV20-1 TGCAGTTATCGGGGGCGAGGTGAAAAACTGTTTTTT CSYRGRGEKLFF
TRBD1 TRBJ1-4 - TRBV7-4 TGTGCCAGCAGCCCTCGATGGGTAGGCAGGGGGCCACTGTTTTTT CASSPRWVGRGPLFF
- TRBJ1-5 few TRBV7-2 TGTGCCAGCAGCTCGGACACATGGGGTCAGCCCCAGCATTTT CASSSDTWGQPQHF
- TRBJ1-1 many TRBV2 TGTGCCAGCAGTGACACCAGAAACACTGAAGCTTTCTTT CASSDTRNTEAFF
TRBD2 TRBJ2-5 many TRBV7-9 TGTGCCAGCAACTCTCACAAACTAGCGGGAGAGGAGACCCAGTACTTC CASNSHKLAGEETQYF
TRBD1 TRBJ1-2 - TRBV24-1 TGTGCCACCAGTGACCGGACAGGGGGCGACTATGGCTACACCTTC CATSDRTGGDYGYTF
- TRBJ1-5 - TRBV5-1 TGCGCCAGCAGCCTGAGTGGGGCGTCCCAGCATTTT CASSLSGASQHF
TRBD2 TRBJ2-7 few TRBV18 TGTGCCAGCTCACCTCGAGCGGGAACGAACGAGCAGTACTTC CASSPRAGTNEQYF
TRBD1 TRBJ2-5 once TRBV7-3 TGTGCCAGCAGCTATGACAGGGAGAAGACCCAGTACTTC CASSYDREKTQYF
- TRBJ2-2 many TRBV29-1 TGCAGCGTTGATCACGGGAACACCGGGGAGCTGTTTTTT CSVDHGNTGELFF
- TRBJ2-7 many TRBV7-3 TGTGCCAGCAGCCAAGATTGGGGAAGCGGAGGCAACTACGAGCAGTACTTC CASSQDWGSGGNYEQYF
- TRBJ1-2 few TRBV19 TGTGCCAGTAGTATCTTACAGGCAACTAACTATGGCTACACCTTC CASSILQATNYGYTF
TRBD1 TRBJ1-3 - TRBV5-1 TGTGCCAGCAGAGAGAGAGACAGGGACCCTGGAAACACCATATATTTT CASRERDRDPGNTIYF
TRBD1 TRBJ1-4 many TRBV19 TGTGCCAGTAGTCTTGGACAGGGGGCAAATGAAAAACTGTTTTTT CASSLGQGANEKLFF
TRBD2 TRBJ2-7 few TRBV7-3 TGTGCCAGCTCAAGACTAGCGGCACCCTACGAGCAGTACTTC CASSRLAAPYEQYF
TRBD1 TRBJ2-7 many TRBV2 TGTGCCAGCGGCCAGGGGGTATCGGGAGAGCAGTACTTC CASGQGVSGEQYF
- TRBJ2-7 many TRBV6-1 TGTGCCAGCAGTGCGGGAGTACCCGAGCAGTACTTC CASSAGVPEQYF
TRBD2 TRBJ2-3 few TRBV29-1 TGCAGCGTTCCCAAGAGCGGGGGGTACACAGATACGCAGTATTTT CSVPKSGGYTDTQYF
- TRBJ1-3 - TRBV11-3 TGTGCCTGGAGTGTACAACCTGGAAACACCATATATTTT CAWSVQPGNTIYF
TRBD1 TRBJ1-5 few TRBV7-8 TGTGCCAGCAGCCTCAGGGGGATGAGCAATCAGCCCCAGCATTTT CASSLRGMSNQPQHF
- TRBJ1-1 many TRBV20-1 TGCAGTGCTAGTTTTGGGACTGGGAACACTGAAGCTTTCTTT CSASFGTGNTEAFF